The clone carrying this T cell receptor beta chain was seen only once. The target antigen is unknown. Other DNA variants within this sample encode the same CDR3. The data are from a study of shared clonotypes between healthy human individuals. General study results and limits: Tissue TCR repertoires likely differ from these blood-only repertoires.

The assay was immunoSEQ multiplex PCR, and TCRdb's table has in-frame clones only and misses some. The table records over a million clones, roughly 95% of them present only once. V was clipped by 3 bases and J by 6 bases, with 2 bases between them. Per germline, CDR1 SGHAT and CDR2 FQNNGV. This CDR3 comprises 11 residues. Input material: naive CD4+ T cells sorted from blood. Subset indicated: CD45RA+ positively selected. This receptor was obtained from a man between 25 and 39 years old in good health. V is TRBV11-2 and J is TRBJ2-2; D remains ambiguous. CDR3 DNA: TGTGCCAGCAGCTTGGCCGGGGAGCTGTTTTTT. This gives the protein CASSLAGELFF.